The 25 T cell receptor beta chains presented below share a single source sample, sequenced in a study of CD4 T cells in relation to SARS-CoV-2 and coronaviruses. Sequencing used immunoSEQ multiplex PCR; TCRdb keeps in-frame clones, though not all of them. The data show about 37,000 clones, 80% to 90% seen once. Sequenced input: memory CD4+ T cells from PBMCs. These receptors originate from an adult with COVID-19.

This clone has just a few counts. The chain couples TRBV7-2 to TRBJ2-1; a weak D match, TRBD2 (5 bases). Germline V gene lookup returns CDR1 SGHTA and CDR2 FQGNSA. V dropped 5 bases and J dropped 8 bases, with 19 bases sitting between them. This CDR3 contains 15 residues. In DNA, the CDR3 is TGTGCCAGCAGCCCAGGTCCCGGGATCCCTCATGAGCAGTTCTTC. The encoded protein is CASSPGPGIPHEQFF.

This clone was seen only once. The genes are TRBV24-1 and TRBJ2-3; weak D call: TRBD1 (6 bases). The CDR3 contains 18 residues. Germline CDR1 is KGHDR and CDR2 is SFDVKD. Trimming stripped 3 bases from V and 3 bases from J, with 21 bases between. For the CDR3, the DNA is TGTGCCACCAGTGATCCCTCGTACCCGGACAGAAGAACAGATACGCAGTATTTT. The encoded protein is CATSDPSYPDRRTDTQYF.

CDR3 residues: CASTFESDTQYF. CDR3 sequence (DNA): TGTGCCAGCACGTTCGAGTCAGATACGCAGTATTTT. This sequence joins TRBV2 and TRBJ2-3; D remains unclear. Per germline, CDR1 SNHLY and CDR2 FYNNEI. Trimming left V 7 bases short and J 4 bases short, with 9 bases between. The CDR3 runs 12 residues.

This chain uses TRBV5-1 with TRBJ2-1; a possible D gene is TRBD1 (6 bases). The CDR3 totals 15 residues. V was clipped by 1 base and J by 2 bases, with 10 bases between them. CDR1 SGHRS and CDR2 YFSETQ come from the germline V gene. For the CDR3, the DNA is TGCGCCAGCAGCTTGTTAGGGGGAGCCTACAATGAGCAGTTCTTC. Translation gives CASSLLGGAYNEQFF.

The rearrangement joins TRBV19 to TRBJ2-5, with D tentatively TRBD2 (5 bases). Trimming stripped 6 bases from V and 7 bases from J, with 27 bases between. The CDR3 length is 17 residues. Germline CDR1 is LNHDA and CDR2 is SQIVND (reference sequence). The CDR3: CASSRNSGGLETGTQYF. CDR3 nucleotides: TGTGCCAGTAGCAGGAACAGCGGCGGACTCGAAACGGGGACCCAGTACTTC.

V usage is TRBV7-2 and J usage is TRBJ2-7, with D possibly being TRBD1 or TRBD2 (5 bases each). V was pared by 5 bases and J by 2 bases, with 16 bases between. Germline-derived CDR1 and CDR2 are SGHTA and FQGNSA. The CDR3 is 15 residues long. For the CDR3, the DNA is TGTGCCAGCAGCCCCAGGGAGATAGAAGCCTACGAGCAGTACTTC. As protein: CASSPREIEAYEQYF.

The gene calls are TRBV5-1 and TRBJ1-3; no definite D call. The ends were cut back, 1 base at V and 0 bases at J, with 14 bases in the middle. Per the germline V gene, CDR1 is SGHRS and CDR2 is YFSETQ. This CDR3 region has 17 residues. The CDR3 sequence is CASSLSLLAASGNTIYF. The CDR3 DNA follows: TGCGCCAGCAGCTTGTCTCTTTTGGCAGCCTCTGGAAACACCATATATTTT. The whole variable domain, filled in from reference TRBV5-1 and TRBJ1-3, reads KAGVTQTPRYLIKTRGQQVTLSCSPISGHRSVSWYQQTPGQGLQFLFEYFSETQRNKGNFPGRFSGRQFSNSRSEMNVSTLELGDSALYLCASSLSLLAASGNTIYFGEGSWLTVV.

This chain joins TRBV18 and TRBJ1-2; the D is unclear. V was trimmed by 0 bases and J by 5 bases, leaving 7 bases between them. This CDR3 comprises 13 residues. The germline V gene has CDR1 KGHSH and CDR2 LQKENI. The CDR3 DNA follows: TGTGCCAGCTCACCACCAGGGCTGTATGGCTACACCTTC. Protein: CASSPPGLYGYTF.

The V call is TRBV19, the J call TRBJ2-3; D not resolved. The germline V and J ends were trimmed by 6 bases and 5 bases, with 12 bases remaining between them. The CDR3 covers 13 residues. Germline V gives CDR1 LNHDA, CDR2 SQIVND (reference sequence). As DNA, the CDR3 is TGTGCCAGTAGGGCCGTAGGAGTAGATACGCAGTATTTT. Translation gives CASRAVGVDTQYF.

The rearrangement uses TRBV5-1 and TRBJ1-5; D is perhaps TRBD1 (6 bases). The CDR3 runs 13 residues. Germline V gives CDR1 SGHRS, CDR2 YFSETQ. Trimming pared 5 bases from V and 5 bases from J, leaving 11 bases between. The CDR3 loop reads CASSTGQDQPQHF. Written as DNA, the CDR3 is TGCGCCAGCAGTACAGGGCAGGATCAGCCCCAGCATTTT.

The CDR3 nucleotides read TGCAGCGTTGGAGGGGCTAGCGGGAGTGCGGATGAGCAGTTCTTC. This codes for CSVGGASGSADEQFF. The chain is built from TRBV29-1 and TRBJ2-1, with TRBD2 matching over 10 bases. Germline V gene lookup returns CDR1 SQVTM and CDR2 ANQGSEA. Trimming at V came to 4 bases and at J to 8 bases, leaving 11 bases not matched to a gene. The CDR3 spans 15 residues.

This rearrangement joins TRBV7-9 to TRBJ2-5; D remains unclear. Germline V gene sequence: CDR1 SEHNR, CDR2 FQNEAQ (reference sequence). This CDR3 is 12 amino acids long. Deletions cut 5 bases from V and 5 bases from J, with 9 bases between. The CDR3 loop is CASSPPRETQYF. The CDR3 DNA reads TGTGCCAGCAGCCCCCCCCGGGAGACCCAGTACTTC.

This chain links TRBV19 with TRBJ1-2; TRBD1 aligns across 7 bases. CDR1 and CDR2 (germline): LNHDA, SQIVND (reference sequence). The CDR3 length is 13 residues. The junction had 7 bases not matched to a gene; V was cut back by 5 bases and J by 7 bases. The CDR3 sequence: CASSAGTAAGYTF. In DNA form, the CDR3 reads TGTGCCAGTAGTGCTGGGACAGCAGCTGGCTACACCTTC.

The chain joins TRBV9 to TRBJ2-2; a possible D gene is TRBD1 (5 bases). The germline V gene encodes CDR1 SGDLS and CDR2 YYNGEE. V lost 3 bases and J lost 1, with 19 bases in between. CDR3 length: 18 amino acids. The CDR3 reads CASSEGYRPIQNTGELFF. For the CDR3, the DNA is TGTGCCAGCAGCGAGGGGTACCGGCCAATACAGAACACCGGGGAGCTGTTTTTT. Complete variable domain (other parts from reference TRBV9 and TRBJ2-2): DSGVTQTPKHLITATGQRVTLRCSPRSGDLSVYWYQQSLDQGLQFLIQYYNGEERAKGNILERFSAQQFPDLHSELNLSSLELGDSALYFCASSEGYRPIQNTGELFFGEGSRLTVL.

The J gene is TRBJ2-2, the V gene TRBV7-3, with a weak D call TRBD2 (6 bases). CDR1 and CDR2 (germline): SGHTA, FQGTGA. V was cut by 5 bases and J by 4 bases, with 11 bases left in between. The CDR3 contains 14 residues. The CDR3 DNA is TGTGCCAGCAGCCCAACTAGCCTCACCGGGGAGCTGTTTTTT. It codes for CASSPTSLTGELFF. Filled out from reference TRBV7-3 and TRBJ2-2, the complete variable domain reads GAGVSQTPSNKVTEKGKYVELRCDPISGHTALYWYRQSLGQGPEFLIYFQGTGAADDSGLPNDRFFAVRPEGSVSTLKIQRTERGDSAVYLCASSPTSLTGELFFGEGSRLTVL.

The chain carries TRBV3-1 (or the pseudogene TRBV3-2) and TRBJ2-1; 9 bases align to TRBD2. After removal of 4 bases from V and 6 bases from J, the junction contained 4 bases not matched to a gene. CDR1 and CDR2 (germline): LGHDT, YNNKEL (reference sequence). The CDR3 has 14 amino acids. The CDR3 region is CASSPRGLANEQFF. CDR3 sequence (DNA): TGTGCCAGCAGCCCCAGGGGACTAGCCAATGAGCAGTTCTTC.

There are a few counts of this clone. This chain uses TRBV5-1 with TRBJ2-5; D is uncertain. The CDR3 is made up of 15 amino acids. Germline V CDR1 and CDR2: SGHRS, YFSETQ. Trimming stripped 0 bases from V and 5 bases from J, with 14 bases between. CDR3 nucleotides: TGCGCCAGCAGCTTGGCGGGCTCCGGTGCTGAGACCCAGTACTTC. This sequence encodes CASSLAGSGAETQYF. Using reference TRBV5-1 and TRBJ2-5 for the parts outside the CDR3, the full variable domain is KAGVTQTPRYLIKTRGQQVTLSCSPISGHRSVSWYQQTPGQGLQFLFEYFSETQRNKGNFPGRFSGRQFSNSRSEMNVSTLELGDSALYLCASSLAGSGAETQYFGPGTRLLVL.

The CDR3 region is CASKPGQGLSDTQYF. CDR3 nucleotide sequence: TGTGCCAGCAAACCGGGACAGGGGCTGTCAGATACGCAGTATTTT. The J gene is TRBJ2-3, the V gene TRBV28; the match to TRBD1 covers 10 bases. The germline V gene encodes CDR1 MDHEN and CDR2 SYDVKM. The trim removed 7 bases at V and 4 bases at J, leaving 8 bases unmatched. This CDR3 contains 15 residues.

The V call is TRBV19, the J call TRBJ1-4, with TRBD1 as a possible D gene (6 bases). Trimming removed 3 bases from V and 7 bases from J, with 12 bases in between. The CDR3 is 14 amino acids. The V gene's germline CDR1 is LNHDA and CDR2 SQIVND (reference sequence). The CDR3 nucleotides are TGTGCCAGTAGTATGGGGGGCGACGGTGAAAAACTGTTTTTT. Amino acids: CASSMGGDGEKLFF. Based on the CDR3 plus reference TRBV19 and TRBJ1-4, the full variable domain is DGGITQSPKYLFRKEGQNVTLSCEQNLNHDAMYWYRQDPGQGLRLIYYSQIVNDFQKGDIAEGYSVSREKKESFPLTVTSAQKNPTAFYLCASSMGGDGEKLFFGSGTQLSVL.

V and J are TRBV18 and TRBJ2-3, with TRBD2 matching over 10 bases. V shed 3 bases, J shed 0 bases, and the junction held 6 bases outside the gene matches. Germline V gene data show CDR1 as KGHSH and CDR2 as LQKENI. The CDR3 contains 17 residues. The CDR3 coding sequence is TGTGCCAGCTCACCGCCACCGGGACTAGCGAGCACAGATACGCAGTATTTT. Protein product: CASSPPPGLASTDTQYF. Complete variable domain (other parts from reference TRBV18 and TRBJ2-3): NAGVMQNPRHLVRRRGQEARLRCSPMKGHSHVYWYRQLPEEGLKFMVYLQKENIIDESGMPKERFSAEFPKEGPSILRIQQVVRGDSAAYFCASSPPPGLASTDTQYFGPGTRLTVL.

This sequence joins TRBV2 and TRBJ1-1; D is undetermined. V shed 8 bases and J shed 5 bases, with 12 bases lying between them. The CDR3 is 12 amino acids. Germline V gene sequence: CDR1 SNHLY, CDR2 FYNNEI. DNA of the CDR3: TGTGCCAGCGGGAGGCCCGGGACTGAAGCTTTCTTT. Protein sequence: CASGRPGTEAFF. The full variable domain, with the rest looked up from reference TRBV2 and TRBJ1-1, is EPEVTQTPSHQVTQMGQEVILRCVPISNHLYFYWYRQILGQKVEFLVSFYNNEISEKSEIFDDQFSVERPDGSNFTLKIRSTKLEDSAMYFCASGRPGTEAFFGQGTRLTVV.

CDR3 coding DNA: TGTGCCAGCAAGGCAGGGTCCCTCACCGGGGAGCTGTTTTTT. Its translation: CASKAGSLTGELFF. The chain joins TRBV6-5 to TRBJ2-2; tentative D call: TRBD1 (5 bases). The CDR3 loop spans 14 amino acids. V lost 7 bases, J lost 4 bases, and 13 bases lay in between. Germline loops: CDR1 MNHEY, CDR2 SVGAGI.

This chain joins TRBV23-1 and TRBJ2-3; possibly TRBD1 or TRBD2 for D (5 bases each). TRBV23-1 is given ORF status, its function remaining uncertain. Deletions cut 8 bases from V and 6 bases from J, with 15 bases between. CDR3 length equals 13 residues. The CDR3 nucleotides read TGCGCCAGCTCGGGGCTAGCTGGGGATACGCAGTATTTT. Its translation is CASSGLAGDTQYF.

J is TRBJ2-7 and V is TRBV7-2; TRBD2 agrees at 10 bases. V gave up 1 base and J gave up 8 bases; unmatched junction bases: 5. This CDR3 region has 14 residues. Germline CDR1 reads SGHTA; CDR2 reads FQGNSA. CDR3 sequence reads: CASSLGTSGSQQYF. The CDR3 DNA reads as TGTGCCAGCAGCTTAGGGACTAGCGGCAGCCAGCAGTACTTC.

The J gene is TRBJ2-7, the V gene TRBV21-1; the D call in the table, TRBD1, was not verified against the DNA. TRBV21-1 is a documented pseudogene. The CDR3 has 17 residues. The chain's CDR3 is CASSKNRDRGPNYEQYF. As DNA, the CDR3 is TGTGCCAGCAGCAAGAACCGGGACAGGGGGCCTAACTACGAGCAGTACTTC.